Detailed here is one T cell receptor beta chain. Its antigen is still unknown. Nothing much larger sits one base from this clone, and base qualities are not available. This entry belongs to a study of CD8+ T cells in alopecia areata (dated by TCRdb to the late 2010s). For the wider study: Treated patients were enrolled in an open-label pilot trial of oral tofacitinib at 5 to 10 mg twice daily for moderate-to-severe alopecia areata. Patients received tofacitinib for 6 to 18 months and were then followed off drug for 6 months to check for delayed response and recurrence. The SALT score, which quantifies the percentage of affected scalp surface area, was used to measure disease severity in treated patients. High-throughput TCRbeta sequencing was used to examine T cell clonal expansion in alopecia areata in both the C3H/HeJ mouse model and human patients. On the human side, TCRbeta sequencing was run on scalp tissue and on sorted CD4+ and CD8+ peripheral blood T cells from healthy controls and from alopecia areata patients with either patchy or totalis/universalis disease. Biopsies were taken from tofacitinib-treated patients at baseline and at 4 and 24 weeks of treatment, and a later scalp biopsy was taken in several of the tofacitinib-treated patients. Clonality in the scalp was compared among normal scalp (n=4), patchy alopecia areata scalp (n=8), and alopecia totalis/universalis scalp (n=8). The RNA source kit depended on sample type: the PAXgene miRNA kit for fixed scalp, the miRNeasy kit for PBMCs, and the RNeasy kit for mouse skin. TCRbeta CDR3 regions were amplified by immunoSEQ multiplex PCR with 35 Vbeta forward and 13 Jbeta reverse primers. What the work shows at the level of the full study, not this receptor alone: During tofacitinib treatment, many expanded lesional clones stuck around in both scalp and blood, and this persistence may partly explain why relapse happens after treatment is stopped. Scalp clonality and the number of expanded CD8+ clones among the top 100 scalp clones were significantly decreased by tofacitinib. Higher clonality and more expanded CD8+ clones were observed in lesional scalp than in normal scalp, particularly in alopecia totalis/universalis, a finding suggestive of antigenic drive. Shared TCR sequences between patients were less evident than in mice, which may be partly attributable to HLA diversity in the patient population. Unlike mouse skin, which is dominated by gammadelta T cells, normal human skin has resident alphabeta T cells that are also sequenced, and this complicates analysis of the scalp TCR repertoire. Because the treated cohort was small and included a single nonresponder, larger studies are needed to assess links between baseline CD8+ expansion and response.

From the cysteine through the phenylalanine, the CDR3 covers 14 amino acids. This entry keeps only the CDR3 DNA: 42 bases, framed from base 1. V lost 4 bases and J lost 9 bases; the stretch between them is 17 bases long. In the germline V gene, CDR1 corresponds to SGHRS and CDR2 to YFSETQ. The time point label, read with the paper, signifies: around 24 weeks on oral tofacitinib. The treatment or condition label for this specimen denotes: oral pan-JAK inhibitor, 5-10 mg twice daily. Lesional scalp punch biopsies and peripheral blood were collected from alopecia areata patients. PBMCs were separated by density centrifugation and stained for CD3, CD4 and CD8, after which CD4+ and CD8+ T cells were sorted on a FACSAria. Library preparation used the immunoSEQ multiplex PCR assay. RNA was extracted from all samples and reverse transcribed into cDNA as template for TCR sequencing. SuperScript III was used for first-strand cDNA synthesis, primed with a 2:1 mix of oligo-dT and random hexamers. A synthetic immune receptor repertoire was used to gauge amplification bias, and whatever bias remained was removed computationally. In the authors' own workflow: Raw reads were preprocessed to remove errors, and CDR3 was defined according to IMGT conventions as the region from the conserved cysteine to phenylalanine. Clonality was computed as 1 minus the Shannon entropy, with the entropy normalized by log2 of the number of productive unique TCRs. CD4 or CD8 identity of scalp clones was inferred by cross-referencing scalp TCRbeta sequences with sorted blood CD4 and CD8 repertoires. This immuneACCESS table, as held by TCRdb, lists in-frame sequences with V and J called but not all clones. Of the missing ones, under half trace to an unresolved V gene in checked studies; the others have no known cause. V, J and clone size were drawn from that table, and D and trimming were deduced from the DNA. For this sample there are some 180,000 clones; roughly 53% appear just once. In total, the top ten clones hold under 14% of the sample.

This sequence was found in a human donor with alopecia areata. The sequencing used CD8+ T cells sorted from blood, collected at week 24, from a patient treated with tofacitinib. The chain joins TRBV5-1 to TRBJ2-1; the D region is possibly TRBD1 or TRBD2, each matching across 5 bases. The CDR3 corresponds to CASSEGPVRGEQFF. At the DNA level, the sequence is TGCGCCAGCAGCGAGGGACCCGTCCGGGGTGAGCAGTTCTTC.